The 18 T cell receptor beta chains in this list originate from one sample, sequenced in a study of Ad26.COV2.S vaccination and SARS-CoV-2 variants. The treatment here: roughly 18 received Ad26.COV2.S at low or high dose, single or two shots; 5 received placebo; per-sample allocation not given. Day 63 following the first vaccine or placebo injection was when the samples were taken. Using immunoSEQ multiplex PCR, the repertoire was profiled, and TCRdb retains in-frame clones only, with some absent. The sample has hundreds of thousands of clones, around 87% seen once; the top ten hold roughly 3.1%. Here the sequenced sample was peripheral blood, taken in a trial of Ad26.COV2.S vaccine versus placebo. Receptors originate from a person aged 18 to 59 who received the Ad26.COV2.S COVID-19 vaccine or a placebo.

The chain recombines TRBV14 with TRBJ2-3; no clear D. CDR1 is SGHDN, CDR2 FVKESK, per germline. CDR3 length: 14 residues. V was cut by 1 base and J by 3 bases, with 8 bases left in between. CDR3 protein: CASSQVLGTDTQYF. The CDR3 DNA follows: TGTGCCAGCAGCCAAGTATTGGGGACAGATACGCAGTATTTT. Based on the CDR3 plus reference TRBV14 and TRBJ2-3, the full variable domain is EAGVTQFPSHSVIEKGQTVTLRCDPISGHDNLYWYRRVMGKEIKFLLHFVKESKQDESGMPNNRFLAERTGGTYSTLKVQPAELEDSGVYFCASSQVLGTDTQYFGPGTRLTVL.

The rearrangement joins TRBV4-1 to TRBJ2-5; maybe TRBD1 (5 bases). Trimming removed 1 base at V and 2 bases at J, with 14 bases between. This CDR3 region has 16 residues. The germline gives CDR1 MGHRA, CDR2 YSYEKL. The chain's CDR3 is CASSQGNRRTQETQYF. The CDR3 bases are TGCGCCAGCAGCCAAGGGAACAGGAGAACACAAGAGACCCAGTACTTC.

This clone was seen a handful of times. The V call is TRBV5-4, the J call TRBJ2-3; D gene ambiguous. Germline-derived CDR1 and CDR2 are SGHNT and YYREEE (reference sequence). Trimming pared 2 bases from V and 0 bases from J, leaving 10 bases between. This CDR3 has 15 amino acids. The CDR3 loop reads CASSLYLHSTDTQYF. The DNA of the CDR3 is TGTGCCAGCAGCTTATACCTGCACAGCACAGATACGCAGTATTTT.

As DNA, the CDR3 is TGTGCCAGTAGTATTCAGTACTCTGGAAACACCATATATTTT. Protein product: CASSIQYSGNTIYF. The genes are TRBV19 and TRBJ1-3; D not certain. With 3 bases removed from V and 0 bases from J, the gap between germline ends came to 6 bases. The CDR3 has 14 residues. CDR1 is LNHDA, CDR2 SQIVND, per germline (reference sequence).

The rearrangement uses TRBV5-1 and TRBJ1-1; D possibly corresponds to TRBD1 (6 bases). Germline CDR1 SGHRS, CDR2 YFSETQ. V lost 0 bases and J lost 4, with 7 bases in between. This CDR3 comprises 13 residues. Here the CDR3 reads CASSLGGRTEAFF. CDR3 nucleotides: TGCGCCAGCAGCTTGGGGGGGCGCACTGAAGCTTTCTTT.

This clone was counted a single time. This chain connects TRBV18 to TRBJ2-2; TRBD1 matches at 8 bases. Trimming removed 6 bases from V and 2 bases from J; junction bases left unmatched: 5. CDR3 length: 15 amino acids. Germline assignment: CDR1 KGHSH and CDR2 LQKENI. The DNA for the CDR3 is TGTGCCAGCTCCCAGGGGGCGCGTAACACCGGGGAGCTGTTTTTT. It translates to CASSQGARNTGELFF.

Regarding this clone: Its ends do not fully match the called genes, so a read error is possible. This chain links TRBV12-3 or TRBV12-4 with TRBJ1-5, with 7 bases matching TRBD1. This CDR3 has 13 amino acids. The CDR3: CRSGTVRGQPQHF. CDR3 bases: TGCCGCTCCGGGACAGTGAGGGGCCAGCCCCAGCATTTT.

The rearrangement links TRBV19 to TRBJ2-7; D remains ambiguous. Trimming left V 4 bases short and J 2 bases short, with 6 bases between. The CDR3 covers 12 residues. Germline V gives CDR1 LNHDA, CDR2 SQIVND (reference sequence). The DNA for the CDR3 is TGTGCCAGTAGTAACCGGCCCTACGAGCAGTACTTC. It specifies CASSNRPYEQYF.

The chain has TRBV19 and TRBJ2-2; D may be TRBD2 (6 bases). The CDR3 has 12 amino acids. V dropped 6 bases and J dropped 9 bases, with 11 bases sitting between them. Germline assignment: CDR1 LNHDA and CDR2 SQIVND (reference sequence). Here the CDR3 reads CASSGGGRELFF. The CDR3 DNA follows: TGTGCCAGTAGCGGGGGAGGCAGGGAGCTGTTTTTT.

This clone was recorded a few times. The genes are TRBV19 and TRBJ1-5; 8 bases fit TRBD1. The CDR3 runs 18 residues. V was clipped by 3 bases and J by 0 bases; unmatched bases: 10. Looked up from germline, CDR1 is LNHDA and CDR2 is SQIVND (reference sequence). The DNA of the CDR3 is TGTGCCAGTAGTATGAGGACAGGGTTCGTGGGTAGCAATCAGCCCCAGCATTTT. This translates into CASSMRTGFVGSNQPQHF.

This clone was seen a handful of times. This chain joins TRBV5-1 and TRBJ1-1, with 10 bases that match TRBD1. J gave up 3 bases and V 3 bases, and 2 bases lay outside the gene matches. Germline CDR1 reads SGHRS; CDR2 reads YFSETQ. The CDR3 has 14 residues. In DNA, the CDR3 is TGCGCCAGCAGCTCCGGGACAGGGGACACTGAAGCTTTCTTT. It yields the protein CASSSGTGDTEAFF.

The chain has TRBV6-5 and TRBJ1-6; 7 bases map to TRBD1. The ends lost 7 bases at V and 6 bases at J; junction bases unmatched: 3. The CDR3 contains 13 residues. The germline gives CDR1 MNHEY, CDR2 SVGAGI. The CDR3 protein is CASNTGANSPLHF. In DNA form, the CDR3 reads TGTGCCAGCAATACAGGGGCTAATTCACCCCTCCACTTT.

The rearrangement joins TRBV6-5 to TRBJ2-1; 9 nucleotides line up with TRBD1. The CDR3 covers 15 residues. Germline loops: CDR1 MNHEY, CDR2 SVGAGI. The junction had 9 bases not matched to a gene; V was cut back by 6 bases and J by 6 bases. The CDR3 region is CASSVLTGGSNEQFF. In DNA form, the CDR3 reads TGTGCCAGCAGCGTACTGACAGGGGGTAGCAATGAGCAGTTCTTC.

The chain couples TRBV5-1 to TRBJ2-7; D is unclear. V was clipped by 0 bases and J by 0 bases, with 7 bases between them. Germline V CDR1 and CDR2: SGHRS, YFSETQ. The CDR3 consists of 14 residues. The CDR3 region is CASSLDTTSYEQYF. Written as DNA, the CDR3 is TGCGCCAGCAGCTTGGATACCACCTCCTACGAGCAGTACTTC.

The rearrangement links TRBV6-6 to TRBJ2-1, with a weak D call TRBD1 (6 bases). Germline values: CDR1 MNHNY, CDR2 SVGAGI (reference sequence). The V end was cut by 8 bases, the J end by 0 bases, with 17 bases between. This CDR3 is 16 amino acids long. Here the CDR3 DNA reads TGTGCCAGCGACCCTACAGGGTCGAGCTCCTACAATGAGCAGTTCTTC. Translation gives CASDPTGSSSYNEQFF.

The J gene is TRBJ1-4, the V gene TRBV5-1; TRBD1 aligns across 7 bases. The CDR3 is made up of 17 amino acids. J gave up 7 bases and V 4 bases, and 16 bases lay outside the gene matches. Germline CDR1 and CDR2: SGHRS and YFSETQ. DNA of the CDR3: TGCGCCAGCAGCCCCCCGTCCGGGACAGCGGGCGGTGAAAAACTGTTTTTT. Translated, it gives CASSPPSGTAGGEKLFF.

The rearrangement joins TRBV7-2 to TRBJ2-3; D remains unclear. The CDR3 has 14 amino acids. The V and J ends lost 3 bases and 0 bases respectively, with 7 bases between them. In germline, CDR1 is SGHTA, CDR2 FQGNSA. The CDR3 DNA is TGTGCCAGCAGCTTCGGACCGAGCACAGATACGCAGTATTTT. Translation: CASSFGPSTDTQYF.

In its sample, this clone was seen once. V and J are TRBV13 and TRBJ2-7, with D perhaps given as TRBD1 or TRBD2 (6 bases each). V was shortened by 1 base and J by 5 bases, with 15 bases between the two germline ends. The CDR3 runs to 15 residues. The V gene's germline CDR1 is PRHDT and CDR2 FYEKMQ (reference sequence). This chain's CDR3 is CASSLELRGGNEQYF. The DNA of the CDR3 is TGTGCCAGCAGCTTAGAACTCCGAGGGGGGAACGAGCAGTACTTC.